The 31 T cell receptor beta chains below come from one sample, sequenced in a study of blood T cell repertoires in COVID-19. The repertoire was sequenced with immunoSEQ multiplex PCR; TCRdb's copy has only in-frame clones and lacks some. The sample has under 200,000 clones; 86% are singletons. Sequencing input: peripheral blood. The receptor source for this set is a woman aged 60-70 years with COVID-19, enrolled during active disease.

The chain recombines TRBV20-1 with TRBJ2-7, with a weak D call TRBD2 (5 bases). Germline CDR1 DFQATT, CDR2 SNEGSKA (reference sequence). The CDR3 is 15 amino acids. The V and J ends lost 3 bases and 0 bases respectively, with 15 bases between them. This CDR3 is CSASVVAGVSYEQYF. CDR3 coding DNA: TGCAGTGCTAGTGTCGTTGCCGGGGTCTCCTACGAGCAGTACTTC.

The rearrangement links TRBV25-1 to TRBJ1-2; D possibly corresponds to TRBD1 (5 bases). The CDR3 length is 14 residues. Germline loops: CDR1 MGHDK, CDR2 SYGVNS. Trimming stripped 4 bases from V and 3 bases from J, with 12 bases between. CDR3 nucleotides: TGTGCCAGCAGTGGGTATACCAGGGACTATGGCTACACCTTC. Its protein product is CASSGYTRDYGYTF.

The chain recombines TRBV24-1 with TRBJ2-7; D is possibly TRBD1 (5 bases). Between the trimmed V and J ends, which lost 5 bases and 4 bases, there was a span of 17 bases. The V gene's germline CDR1 is KGHDR and CDR2 SFDVKD. This CDR3 region has 15 residues. The CDR3: CATSASGHLGYEQYF. As DNA, the CDR3 is TGTGCCACCAGTGCCTCTGGACACCTCGGTTACGAGCAGTACTTC.

The chain has TRBV4-3 and TRBJ2-7; 7 bases are a match to TRBD2. The CDR3 consists of 15 residues. Germline V gene data show CDR1 as LGHNA and CDR2 as YSLEER. Losses at the gene ends were 0 bases for V and 4 bases for J; bases not matched to a gene: 6. CDR3 nucleotide sequence: TGCGCCAGCAGCCAAGATCTGGCTAGCGGATACGAGCAGTACTTC. It yields the protein CASSQDLASGYEQYF.

The chain combines TRBV15 with TRBJ1-4; D gene ambiguous. The CDR3 loop spans 20 amino acids. Between the trimmed V and J ends, which lost 0 bases and 0 bases, there was a span of 20 bases. Germline CDR1 LNHNV, CDR2 YYDKDF (reference sequence). The CDR3 loop is CATSRDPASSAGTTNEKLFF. CDR3 DNA: TGTGCCACCAGCAGAGATCCGGCGTCCTCGGCGGGCACAACTAATGAAAAACTGTTTTTT.

This sequence joins TRBV9 and TRBJ1-4; 9 bases are shared with TRBD1. The J segment lost 8 bases and the V segment lost 4 bases, leaving 9 bases of the junction unmatched. The CDR3 is made up of 15 amino acids. Germline CDR1 SGDLS, CDR2 YYNGEE. CDR3 in amino acids: CASSTGTGRGEKLFF. For the CDR3, the DNA is TGTGCCAGCAGCACAGGGACAGGGAGGGGCGAAAAACTGTTTTTT.

The CDR3 bases are TGTGCCAGCAGTTCCGCTGGACAGGGTGACCTCTACGAGCAGTACTTC. Translated: CASSSAGQGDLYEQYF. This chain uses TRBV6-5 with TRBJ2-7; 8 bases fit TRBD1. Germline CDR1 is MNHEY and CDR2 is SVGAGI. The CDR3 contains 16 residues. Trimming cost V 4 bases and J 3 bases; bases outside gene matches: 11.

This clone occurred once. J is TRBJ2-2 and V is TRBV5-1; D is possibly TRBD2 (5 bases). The CDR3 contains 15 residues. Germline CDR1 reads SGHRS; CDR2 reads YFSETQ. Trimming removed 6 bases at V and 6 bases at J, with 18 bases between. CDR3 in DNA: TGCGCCAGCACCCCCTCGGGGTACTCGGCCGGGGAGCTGTTTTTT. Protein sequence: CASTPSGYSAGELFF.

The gene calls are TRBV6-6 and TRBJ1-3, with D maybe TRBD1 (5 bases). Germline V gene data show CDR1 as MNHNY and CDR2 as SVGAGI (reference sequence). The CDR3 is 12 residues long. V lost 5 bases to trimming and J lost 4 bases, with 6 bases between them. CDR3 nucleotides: TGTGCCAGCAGTCCAGGGGGAAACACCATATATTTT. This gives the protein CASSPGGNTIYF.

The chain couples TRBV28 to TRBJ1-3; TRBD1 agrees at 10 bases. V shed 5 bases and J 6 bases; nucleotides not matched to a gene: 7. Germline lookup yields CDR1 MDHEN and CDR2 SYDVKM. CDR3 length: 15 residues. CDR3 sequence reads: CASSPGTGVVNTIYF. DNA of the CDR3: TGTGCCAGCAGTCCGGGGACAGGGGTGGTAAACACCATATATTTT.

V gene TRBV6-6 combines with J gene TRBJ1-2, with 8 positions matching TRBD1. The CDR3 extends over 13 amino acids. The germline gives CDR1 MNHNY, CDR2 SVGAGI (reference sequence). Trimming at V came to 4 bases and at J to 3 bases, leaving 1 base not matched to a gene. This chain's CDR3 is CASSSTGDYGYTF. DNA for the CDR3: TGTGCCAGCAGTTCGACAGGGGACTATGGCTACACCTTC.

The chain couples TRBV9 to TRBJ2-5; 7 bases fit TRBD1. Germline loops: CDR1 SGDLS, CDR2 YYNGEE. V was clipped by 3 bases and J by 5 bases; unmatched bases: 7. The CDR3 length is 14 residues. The CDR3 sequence: CASSEQGSEETQYF. The CDR3 bases are TGTGCCAGCAGCGAACAGGGGAGTGAGGAGACCCAGTACTTC.

The V and J genes are TRBV11-3 and TRBJ2-1; tentative D call: TRBD2 (6 bases). Trimming pared 5 bases from V and 8 bases from J, leaving 13 bases between. CDR1 and CDR2 (germline): SGHNT, YENEEA. The CDR3 sequence is 13 residues long. DNA for the CDR3: TGTGCCAGCAGCCAGTCTAGCGTTGATGAGCAGTTCTTC. It encodes CASSQSSVDEQFF. Together with reference TRBV11-3 and TRBJ2-1, the CDR3 gives the full variable domain: EAGVVQSPRYKIIEKKQPVAFWCNPISGHNTLYWYLQNLGQGPELLIRYENEEAVDDSQLPKDRFSAERLKGVDSTLKIQPAELGDSAVYLCASSQSSVDEQFFGPGTRLTVL.

The V gene is TRBV24-1, the J gene TRBJ2-7; TRBD1 aligns across 9 bases. Germline CDR1 is KGHDR and CDR2 is SFDVKD. The junction had 12 bases not matched to a gene; V was cut back by 2 bases and J by 2 bases. This CDR3 has 18 amino acids. CDR3 region: CATSDCILRDRATYEQYF. CDR3 DNA sequence: TGTGCCACCAGTGATTGCATCCTCCGGGACAGGGCCACCTACGAGCAGTACTTC.

This clone has only one observation. This chain joins TRBV14 and TRBJ1-1, with no clear D. V lost 0 bases to trimming and J lost 1 base, with 9 bases between them. The CDR3 is made up of 15 amino acids. The germline V gene has CDR1 SGHDN and CDR2 FVKESK. The CDR3 loop is CASSQDLTANTEAFF. CDR3 sequence (DNA): TGTGCCAGCAGCCAAGATTTAACAGCGAACACTGAAGCTTTCTTT.

The chain carries TRBV7-2 and TRBJ2-3, with 14 bases fitting TRBD2. V gave up 5 bases and J gave up 3 bases; unmatched junction bases: 10. CDR1 and CDR2 (germline): SGHTA, FQGNSA. The CDR3 covers 18 residues. The chain's CDR3 is CASSIRLAGGPRTDTQYF. DNA of the CDR3: TGTGCCAGCAGCATAAGACTAGCGGGAGGGCCGCGGACAGATACGCAGTATTTT.

The chain links TRBV4-1 to TRBJ2-3, with 7 positions matching TRBD2. This CDR3 spans 14 amino acids. V lost 3 bases to trimming and J lost 5 bases; unmatched junction nucleotides: 5. Germline values: CDR1 MGHRA, CDR2 YSYEKL. The CDR3, as DNA: TGCGCCAGCAGCCATTCGGGAGGAATAGATACGCAGTATTTT. Its protein is CASSHSGGIDTQYF.

In DNA form, the CDR3 reads TGTGCCAGCAGCGTGGAGTATTCCTACAATGAGCAGTTCTTC. Translation gives CASSVEYSYNEQFF. The genes are TRBV9 and TRBJ2-1; unclear D gene. The CDR3 runs to 14 residues. Germline V gives CDR1 SGDLS, CDR2 YYNGEE. The ends were cut back, 2 bases at V and 1 base at J, with 7 bases in the middle.

The chain couples TRBV27 to TRBJ2-7; 9 bases are shared with TRBD2. J gave up 0 bases and V 1 base, and 4 bases lay outside the gene matches. This CDR3 comprises 16 residues. Germline CDR1 and CDR2: MNHEY and SMNVEV (reference sequence). The CDR3 reads CASSLLASGNSYEQYF. DNA of the CDR3: TGTGCCAGCAGTTTATTGGCTAGCGGGAACTCCTACGAGCAGTACTTC.

V gene TRBV7-8 combines with J gene TRBJ1-2, with 7 bases lining up with TRBD1. The germline CDR1 and CDR2 sequences are SGHVS and FQNEAQ. There are 16 residues in the CDR3. V gave up 7 bases and J gave up 4 bases; unmatched junction bases: 15. The CDR3 region is CASTPSARGTAYGYTF. CDR3 coding DNA: TGTGCCAGCACCCCCTCTGCACGGGGGACAGCCTATGGCTACACCTTC.

The CDR3 nucleotides are TGTGCCAGTAGTATCGGGACTAGCGGGACCCATGAGCAGTTCTTC. Its protein is CASSIGTSGTHEQFF. The chain links TRBV19 to TRBJ2-1; 13 nucleotides align to TRBD2. The CDR3 runs to 15 residues. After removal of 3 bases from V and 8 bases from J, the junction contained 4 bases not matched to a gene. Germline V CDR1 and CDR2: LNHDA, SQIVND (reference sequence). Variable domain in full (rest from reference TRBV19 and TRBJ2-1): DGGITQSPKYLFRKEGQNVTLSCEQNLNHDAMYWYRQDPGQGLRLIYYSQIVNDFQKGDIAEGYSVSREKKESFPLTVTSAQKNPTAFYLCASSIGTSGTHEQFFGPGTRLTVL.

This chain joins TRBV7-8 and TRBJ2-7, with a possible D match to TRBD1 (5 bases). Germline loops: CDR1 SGHVS, CDR2 FQNEAQ. This CDR3 spans 13 amino acids. Trimming removed 3 bases at V and 2 bases at J, with 8 bases between. The CDR3 nucleotides are TGTGCCAGCAGCTTCTCAGGGACCTACGAGCAGTACTTC. Translating it yields CASSFSGTYEQYF. The whole variable domain, remainder taken from reference TRBV7-8 and TRBJ2-7, is GAGVSQSPRYKVAKRGQDVALRCDPISGHVSLFWYQQALGQGPEFLTYFQNEAQLDKSGLPSDRFFAERPEGSVSTLKIQRTQQEDSAVYLCASSFSGTYEQYFGPGTRLTVT.

The chain recombines TRBV5-4 with TRBJ2-7; TRBD1 aligns across 9 bases. The CDR3 spans 15 residues. CDR1 is SGHNT and CDR2 is YYREEE in the germline V gene (reference sequence). The junction had 6 bases not matched to a gene; V was cut back by 3 bases and J by 2 bases. The CDR3 nucleotides are TGTGCCAGCAGCTCAGGACAGGGGATTCCCTACGAGCAGTACTTC. Translating it yields CASSSGQGIPYEQYF.

J is TRBJ2-1 and V is TRBV29-1; D not resolved. CDR3 length: 10 residues. Trimming took 6 bases from V and 10 from J, leaving 10 bases between them. Per germline, CDR1 SQVTM and CDR2 ANQGSEA. The CDR3 nucleotides read TGCAGCGTGTCTCGCGGCGAGCAGTTCTTC. Residues: CSVSRGEQFF.

The rearrangement joins TRBV18 to TRBJ1-1; D possibly corresponds to TRBD1 (5 bases). The CDR3 is 13 residues long. From germline, CDR1 is KGHSH and CDR2 LQKENI. Trimming shortened V by 4 bases and J by 5 bases, and 11 bases separated the two germline ends. The DNA for the CDR3 is TGTGCCAGCTCACGACAACAGGTAACTGAAGCTTTCTTT. Translating gives CASSRQQVTEAFF.

The rearrangement links TRBV30 to TRBJ1-5, with 8 bases that match TRBD1. This CDR3 comprises 15 residues. The germline CDR1 and CDR2 sequences are GTSNPN and SVGIG (reference sequence). Losses at the gene ends were 0 bases for V and 7 bases for J; bases not matched to a gene: 8. The CDR3 protein is CAWSVPGQGGQPQHF. The CDR3 DNA follows: TGTGCCTGGAGTGTACCTGGACAGGGTGGGCAGCCCCAGCATTTT. Filled out from reference TRBV30 and TRBJ1-5, the complete variable domain reads SQTIHQWPATLVQPVGSPLSLECTVEGTSNPNLYWYRQAAGRGLQLLFYSVGIGQISSEVPQNLSASRPQDRQFILSSKKLLLSDSGFYLCAWSVPGQGGQPQHFGDGTRLSIL.

The V call is TRBV28, the J call TRBJ1-2; 12 bases align to TRBD1. CDR1 is MDHEN, CDR2 SYDVKM, per germline. V trimming: 6 bases; J trimming: 4 bases; junction bases outside the gene matches: 12. This CDR3 is 17 amino acids long. This chain's CDR3 is CASSSSGTGGPFYGYTF. For the CDR3, the DNA is TGTGCCAGCAGCTCCTCGGGGACAGGGGGCCCCTTCTATGGCTACACCTTC.

The rearrangement joins TRBV6-2 or TRBV6-3 to TRBJ2-3; perhaps TRBD1 as D (6 bases). In germline, CDR1 is MNHEY, CDR2 SVGEGT. This CDR3 is built from 15 residues. Trimming stripped 6 bases from V and 3 bases from J, with 16 bases between. The CDR3 spells CASSFQGLRTDTQYF. CDR3 DNA sequence: TGTGCCAGCAGCTTCCAGGGGTTACGAACAGATACGCAGTATTTT.

The chain carries TRBV11-3 and TRBJ2-1; D possibly corresponds to TRBD2 (5 bases). V gave up 5 bases and J gave up 6 bases, with 8 bases separating them. CDR1 is SGHNT, CDR2 YENEEA, per germline. The CDR3 totals 12 residues. The CDR3 region has the DNA TGTGCCAGCAGCCCCGGGGTCAATGAGCAGTTCTTC. It codes for CASSPGVNEQFF. The whole variable domain, filled in from reference TRBV11-3 and TRBJ2-1, reads EAGVVQSPRYKIIEKKQPVAFWCNPISGHNTLYWYLQNLGQGPELLIRYENEEAVDDSQLPKDRFSAERLKGVDSTLKIQPAELGDSAVYLCASSPGVNEQFFGPGTRLTVL.

This clone was seen just once. The chain links TRBV4-2 to TRBJ1-2; TRBD1 matches 10 bases. The CDR3 extends over 16 amino acids. V trimming: 4 bases; J trimming: 6 bases; junction bases outside the gene matches: 11. Germline V gene data show CDR1 as LGHNA and CDR2 as YNFKEQ. CDR3 bases: TGTGCCAGCAGCCGAAAGGGGACAGGGGCCCAGGATGGCTACACCTTC. Amino acid sequence: CASSRKGTGAQDGYTF.

The rearrangement links TRBV28 to TRBJ2-2, with D hard to call. Trimming removed 5 bases at V and 3 bases at J, with 10 bases between. The CDR3 has 14 residues. CDR1 is MDHEN and CDR2 is SYDVKM in the germline V gene. CDR3 DNA: TGTGCCAGCAGTCGAAGGAGATACACCGGGGAGCTGTTTTTT. Protein: CASSRRRYTGELFF.